The rows below give T cell receptor beta chains drawn from one sample of a study of cytomegalovirus exposure and HLA in healthy donors. Only in-frame clones appear in the TCRdb table, and some are missing; sequencing was by immunoSEQ multiplex PCR. The sample shows under 120,000 clones, roughly three quarters of them seen only once. The sequencing input was PBMCs. These receptors were obtained from a man aged 35 to 55 in good health and CMV-seropositive. Each CDR3 is given with its conserved first and last residue. A D gene is named only where the DNA matches it firmly. Clone size appears in some rows only: once, few, many, or a class for an expanded clone.

V	J	D	size	DNA	CDR3
TRBV10-3	TRBJ1-5	-	-	TGTGCCATCAGTGAGGAGGGACACTATAGCAATCAGCCCCAGCATTTT	CAISEEGHYSNQPQHF
TRBV6-5	TRBJ1-1	TRBD1	-	TGTGCCAGCAGCTTTGGGACAGGGGGTCCTCCTGGAGCTTTCTTT	CASSFGTGGPPGAFF
TRBV28	TRBJ1-1	-	few	TGTGCCAGCAGTTTAGGGAGGGGCGGAGGGACTGAAGCTTTCTTT	CASSLGRGGGTEAFF
TRBV2	TRBJ1-4	-	-	TGTGCCAGCAGTGGGGCAGAAAAACTGTTTTTT	CASSGAEKLFF
TRBV20-1	TRBJ1-1	-	-	TGCAGGGGGACGGGGGACACTGAAGCTTTCTTT	CRGTGDTEAFF
TRBV28	TRBJ2-7	-	few	TGTGCCAGCAGTTCCGGGGAGGAGCAGTACTTC	CASSSGEEQYF
TRBV6-6	TRBJ2-7	-	-	TGTGCCAGCAGTTACGAGAGTAACGCCTACGAGCAGTACTTC	CASSYESNAYEQYF
TRBV27	TRBJ1-1	-	few	TGTGCCAGCAGTTTATCGAATTTGGCGGCAGCTGAAGCTTTCTTT	CASSLSNLAAAEAFF
TRBV2	TRBJ1-2	-	-	TGTGCCAGCAGTGAGTGGGCAGGGGTTGGCTACACCTTC	CASSEWAGVGYTF
TRBV6-4	TRBJ1-1	-	-	TGTGCCAGCAGTAGAACAGGGTTGAACACTGAAGCTTTCTTT	CASSRTGLNTEAFF
TRBV4-1	TRBJ2-1	TRBD2	-	TGCGCCAGCAGCCAAGGACTAGCGGGACGCAATGAGCAGTTCTTC	CASSQGLAGRNEQFF
TRBV14	TRBJ2-7	-	once	TGTGCCAGCAGCCAAGATTGGGGGGACCCCGAGCAGTACTTC	CASSQDWGDPEQYF
TRBV6-6	TRBJ1-2	-	-	TGTGCCAGCGCAACCGAGGACTATAACTATGGCTACACCTTC	CASATEDYNYGYTF
TRBV5-1	TRBJ1-1	TRBD1	-	TGCGCCAGCAGCTTGGGGACAGGGTTGAACACTGAAGCTTTCTTT	CASSLGTGLNTEAFF
TRBV28	TRBJ2-7	-	few	TGTGCCAGCAGTTTGGTCGACAGAACCTACGAGCAGTACTTC	CASSLVDRTYEQYF
TRBV11-3	TRBJ2-5	TRBD2	-	TGTGCCAGCAGCTCGGGACTAGCGGGAGTACGGGAGACCCAGTACTTC	CASSSGLAGVRETQYF
TRBV9	TRBJ2-7	TRBD2	once	TGTGCCAGCAGCTCCGGACTAGTCGCAAGGGAGCAGTACTTC	CASSSGLVAREQYF
TRBV27	TRBJ2-5	-	once	TGTGCCAGCAGTTTAACTAGCAGCACCCTCCAAGAGACCCAGTACTTC	CASSLTSSTLQETQYF
TRBV4-3	TRBJ2-1	TRBD2	few	TGCGCCAGCAGCCAAGACGCCCGGGAGGGATACAATGAGCAGTTCTTC	CASSQDAREGYNEQFF
TRBV5-1	TRBJ2-2	TRBD1	-	TGCGCCAGCAGCGAGACAGGGGGCTTTACCGGGGAGCTGTTTTTT	CASSETGGFTGELFF
TRBV2	TRBJ2-3	TRBD2	few	TGTGCCAGCAGTGAATTTAGCGGGAGGGAAGATACGCAGTATTTT	CASSEFSGREDTQYF
TRBV28	TRBJ2-7	-	-	TGTGCCAGCAGTCCTCCAGTATACGAGCAGTACTTC	CASSPPVYEQYF
TRBV2	TRBJ2-4	TRBD1	-	TGTGCCAGCAGAGAGGACAGGGAGCACATTCAGTACTTC	CASREDREHIQYF
TRBV6-1	TRBJ2-5	-	-	TGTGCCAGCAGTGAAGCGCCCAGGGAGACCCAGTACTTC	CASSEAPRETQYF
TRBV29-1	TRBJ2-2	TRBD2	-	TGCAGCGTTGAACTAGCGGGGTACGGGGAGCTGTTTTTT	CSVELAGYGELFF
TRBV6-5	TRBJ1-1	-	once	TGTGCCAGCAGTTACTCCCCTGTACAGTATGAAGCTTTCTTT	CASSYSPVQYEAFF
TRBV4-1	TRBJ2-1	-	few	TGCGCCAGCAGCCAGACAGGTTCCTACAATGAGCAGTTCTTC	CASSQTGSYNEQFF
TRBV9	TRBJ1-1	-	-	TGTGCCAGCAGCGTAGGGTCAGGGCCGATGAACACTGAAGCTTTCTTT	CASSVGSGPMNTEAFF
TRBV5-8	TRBJ2-3	TRBD2	-	TGTGCCAGCAGCCAAGGACTAGCGGGAGGGCTCGGGACAGATACGCAGTATTTT	CASSQGLAGGLGTDTQYF
TRBV7-3	TRBJ1-2	TRBD1	-	TGTGCCAGCAGCGGGGACAGGGGGCGTCGAAACTATGGCTACACCTTC	CASSGDRGRRNYGYTF
TRBV19	TRBJ2-7	TRBD1	-	TGTGCCAGTAATCGACCGGGACAGGGTACCTACGAGCAGTACTTC	CASNRPGQGTYEQYF
TRBV7-9	TRBJ2-7	-	-	TGTGCCAGCAGCTTAGACCACCCAGGCGAGCAGTACTTC	CASSLDHPGEQYF
TRBV5-6	TRBJ2-3	-	-	TGTGCCAGCAGCTTATCCCCGAGCACAGATACGCAGTATTTT	CASSLSPSTDTQYF
TRBV7-8	TRBJ1-1	TRBD1	-	TGTGCCAGCAGCTCCCGGGACAGGGCCAACACTGAAGCTTTCTTT	CASSSRDRANTEAFF
TRBV29-1	TRBJ1-5	-	-	TGCAGCGGGACACAGGGATTGGGCAATCAGCCCCAGCATTTT	CSGTQGLGNQPQHF
TRBV7-3	TRBJ2-3	TRBD1	-	TGTGCCAGCAGCTTAAGCGGGACAGGGGGAGATACGCAGTATTTT	CASSLSGTGGDTQYF
TRBV19	TRBJ2-3	-	-	TGTGCCAGTAGTCTGCGACAGCTACCAGATACGCAGTATTTT	CASSLRQLPDTQYF